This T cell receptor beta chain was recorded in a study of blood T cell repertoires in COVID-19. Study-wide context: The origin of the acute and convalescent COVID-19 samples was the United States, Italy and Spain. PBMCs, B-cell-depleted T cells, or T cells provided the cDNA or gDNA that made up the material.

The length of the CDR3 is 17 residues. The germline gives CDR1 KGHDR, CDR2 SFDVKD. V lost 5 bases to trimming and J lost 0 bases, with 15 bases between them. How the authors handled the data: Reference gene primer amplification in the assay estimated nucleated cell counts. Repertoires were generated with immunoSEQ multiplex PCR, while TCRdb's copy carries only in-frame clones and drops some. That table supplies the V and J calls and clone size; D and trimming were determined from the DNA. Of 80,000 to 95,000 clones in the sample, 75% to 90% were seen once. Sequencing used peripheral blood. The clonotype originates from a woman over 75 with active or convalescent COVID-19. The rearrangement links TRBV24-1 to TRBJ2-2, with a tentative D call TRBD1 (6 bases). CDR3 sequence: CATSAIGDTSNTGELFF. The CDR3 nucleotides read TGTGCCACCAGTGCCATAGGGGACACGTCGAACACCGGGGAGCTGTTTTTT.